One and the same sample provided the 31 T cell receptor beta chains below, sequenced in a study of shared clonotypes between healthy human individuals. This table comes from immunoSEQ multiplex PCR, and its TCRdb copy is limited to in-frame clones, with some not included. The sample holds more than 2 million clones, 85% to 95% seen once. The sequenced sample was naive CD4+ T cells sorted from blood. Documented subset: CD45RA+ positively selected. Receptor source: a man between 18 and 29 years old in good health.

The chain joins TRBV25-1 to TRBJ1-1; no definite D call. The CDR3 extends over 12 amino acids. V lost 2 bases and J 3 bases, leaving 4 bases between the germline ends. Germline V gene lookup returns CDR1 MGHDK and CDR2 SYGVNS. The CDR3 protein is CASSEGHTEAFF. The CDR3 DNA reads TGTGCCAGCAGTGAAGGGCACACTGAAGCTTTCTTT.

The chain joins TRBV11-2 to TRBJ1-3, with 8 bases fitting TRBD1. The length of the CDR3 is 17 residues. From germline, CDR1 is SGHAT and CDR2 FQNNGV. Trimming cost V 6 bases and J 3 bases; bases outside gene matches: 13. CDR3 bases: TGTGCCAGCAGTCTAAACCCCCAGGGGGCGGTTGGAAACACCATATATTTT. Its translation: CASSLNPQGAVGNTIYF.

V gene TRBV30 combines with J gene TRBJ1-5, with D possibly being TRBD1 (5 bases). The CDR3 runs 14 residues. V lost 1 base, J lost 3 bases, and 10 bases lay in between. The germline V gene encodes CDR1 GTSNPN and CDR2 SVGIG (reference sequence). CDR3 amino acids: CAWSGTTVNQPQHF. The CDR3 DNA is TGTGCCTGGAGTGGGACGACAGTCAATCAGCCCCAGCATTTT.

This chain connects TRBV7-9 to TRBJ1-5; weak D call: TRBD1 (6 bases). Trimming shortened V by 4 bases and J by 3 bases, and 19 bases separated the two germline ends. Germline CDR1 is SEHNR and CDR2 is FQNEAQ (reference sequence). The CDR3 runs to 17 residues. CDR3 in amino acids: CASSSLVPGVANQPQHF. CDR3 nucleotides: TGTGCCAGCAGCTCGCTTGTTCCAGGGGTGGCCAATCAGCCCCAGCATTTT.

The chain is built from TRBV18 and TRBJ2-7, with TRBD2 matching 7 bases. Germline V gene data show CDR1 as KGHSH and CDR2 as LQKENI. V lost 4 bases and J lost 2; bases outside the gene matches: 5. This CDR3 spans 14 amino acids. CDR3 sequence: CASSREGTPYEQYF. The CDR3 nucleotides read TGTGCCAGCTCACGGGAGGGGACGCCCTACGAGCAGTACTTC.

DNA of the CDR3: TGTGCCATCAGTACGTCACTAGCGGGAAATCGAAATGAGCAGTTCTTC. This gives the protein CAISTSLAGNRNEQFF. This sequence joins TRBV10-3 and TRBJ2-1; 10 bases agree with TRBD2. The germline gives CDR1 ENHRY, CDR2 SYGVKD. The CDR3 totals 16 residues. V trimming: 5 bases; J trimming: 7 bases; junction bases outside the gene matches: 11.

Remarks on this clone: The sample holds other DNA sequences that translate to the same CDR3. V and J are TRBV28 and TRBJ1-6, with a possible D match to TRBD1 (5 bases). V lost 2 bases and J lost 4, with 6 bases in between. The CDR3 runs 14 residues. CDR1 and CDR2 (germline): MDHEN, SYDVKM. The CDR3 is CASSLRGYNSPLHF. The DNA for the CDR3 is TGTGCCAGCAGTTTACGGGGGTATAATTCACCCCTCCACTTT.

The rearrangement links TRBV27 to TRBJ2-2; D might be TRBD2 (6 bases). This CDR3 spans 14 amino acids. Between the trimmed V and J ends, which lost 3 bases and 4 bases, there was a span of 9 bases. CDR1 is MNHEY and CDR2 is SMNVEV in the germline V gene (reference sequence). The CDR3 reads CASSLRDPTGELFF. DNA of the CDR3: TGTGCCAGCAGTTTGCGGGACCCCACCGGGGAGCTGTTTTTT.

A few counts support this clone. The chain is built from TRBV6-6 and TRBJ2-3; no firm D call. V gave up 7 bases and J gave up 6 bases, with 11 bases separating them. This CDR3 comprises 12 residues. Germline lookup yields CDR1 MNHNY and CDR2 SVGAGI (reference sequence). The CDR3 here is CASTPSSDTQYF. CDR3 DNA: TGTGCCAGCACCCCCAGTTCGGATACGCAGTATTTT.

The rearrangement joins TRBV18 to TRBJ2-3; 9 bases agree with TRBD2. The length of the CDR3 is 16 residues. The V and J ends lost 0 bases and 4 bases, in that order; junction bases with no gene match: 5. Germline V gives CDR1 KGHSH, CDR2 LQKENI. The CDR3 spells CASSPPSGRIADTQYF. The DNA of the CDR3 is TGTGCCAGCTCACCACCTAGCGGGAGAATCGCAGATACGCAGTATTTT. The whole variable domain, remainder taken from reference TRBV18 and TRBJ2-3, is NAGVMQNPRHLVRRRGQEARLRCSPMKGHSHVYWYRQLPEEGLKFMVYLQKENIIDESGMPKERFSAEFPKEGPSILRIQQVVRGDSAAYFCASSPPSGRIADTQYFGPGTRLTVL.

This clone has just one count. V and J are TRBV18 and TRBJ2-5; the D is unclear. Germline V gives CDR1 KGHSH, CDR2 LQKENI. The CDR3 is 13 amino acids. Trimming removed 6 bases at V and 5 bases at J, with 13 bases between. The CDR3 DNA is TGTGCCAGCTCGCCCCCGACGAGGGAGACCCAGTACTTC. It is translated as CASSPPTRETQYF.

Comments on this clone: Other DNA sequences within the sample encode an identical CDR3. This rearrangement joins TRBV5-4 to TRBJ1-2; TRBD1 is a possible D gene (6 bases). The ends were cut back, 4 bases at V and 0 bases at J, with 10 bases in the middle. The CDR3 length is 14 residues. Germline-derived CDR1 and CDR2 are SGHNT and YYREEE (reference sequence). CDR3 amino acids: CASSLQGANYGYTF. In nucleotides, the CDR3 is TGTGCCAGCAGCCTACAGGGAGCTAACTATGGCTACACCTTC.

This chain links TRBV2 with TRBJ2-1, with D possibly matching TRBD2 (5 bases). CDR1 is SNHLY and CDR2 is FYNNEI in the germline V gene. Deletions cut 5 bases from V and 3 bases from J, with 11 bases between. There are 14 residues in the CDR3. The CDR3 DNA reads TGTGCCAGCAGTACGACCGGGAACTACAATGAGCAGTTCTTC. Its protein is CASSTTGNYNEQFF. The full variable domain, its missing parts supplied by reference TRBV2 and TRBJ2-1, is EPEVTQTPSHQVTQMGQEVILRCVPISNHLYFYWYRQILGQKVEFLVSFYNNEISEKSEIFDDQFSVERPDGSNFTLKIRSTKLEDSAMYFCASSTTGNYNEQFFGPGTRLTVL.

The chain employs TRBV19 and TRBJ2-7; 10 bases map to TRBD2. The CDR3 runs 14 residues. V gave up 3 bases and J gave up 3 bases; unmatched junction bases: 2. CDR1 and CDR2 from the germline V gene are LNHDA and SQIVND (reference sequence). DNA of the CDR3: TGTGCCAGTAGTATGGCTAGCGGGGGCTACGAGCAGTACTTC. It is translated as CASSMASGGYEQYF.

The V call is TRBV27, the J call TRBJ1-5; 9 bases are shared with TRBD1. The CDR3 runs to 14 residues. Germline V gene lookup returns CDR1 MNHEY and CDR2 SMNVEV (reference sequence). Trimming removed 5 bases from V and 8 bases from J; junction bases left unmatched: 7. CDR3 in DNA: TGTGCCAGCAGTCCCCGGGACAGGGTGAAGCCCCAGCATTTT. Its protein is CASSPRDRVKPQHF.

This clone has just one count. The CDR3 spells CASSPQRQGAQNTEAFF. For the CDR3, the DNA is TGTGCCAGCTCACCACAACGTCAGGGGGCCCAGAACACTGAAGCTTTCTTT. This chain joins TRBV18 and TRBJ1-1; 8 positions match TRBD1. In germline, CDR1 is KGHSH, CDR2 LQKENI. V was clipped by 1 base and J by 1 base; unmatched bases: 8. The CDR3 is made up of 17 amino acids. The variable domain in full, completed from reference TRBV18 and TRBJ1-1, reads NAGVMQNPRHLVRRRGQEARLRCSPMKGHSHVYWYRQLPEEGLKFMVYLQKENIIDESGMPKERFSAEFPKEGPSILRIQQVVRGDSAAYFCASSPQRQGAQNTEAFFGQGTRLTVV.

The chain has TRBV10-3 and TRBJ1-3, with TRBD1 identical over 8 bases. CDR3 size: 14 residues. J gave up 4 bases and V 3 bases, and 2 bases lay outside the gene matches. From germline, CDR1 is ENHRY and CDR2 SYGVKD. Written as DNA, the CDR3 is TGTGCCATCAGTGACAGGGGGCTCGGAAACACCATATATTTT. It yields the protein CAISDRGLGNTIYF.

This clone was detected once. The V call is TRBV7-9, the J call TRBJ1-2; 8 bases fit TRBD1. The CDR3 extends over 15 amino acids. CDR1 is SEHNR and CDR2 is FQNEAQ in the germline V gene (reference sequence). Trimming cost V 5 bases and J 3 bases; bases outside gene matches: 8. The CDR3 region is CASSLGTGQDYGYTF. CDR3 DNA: TGTGCCAGCAGCCTAGGAACGGGACAGGACTATGGCTACACCTTC.

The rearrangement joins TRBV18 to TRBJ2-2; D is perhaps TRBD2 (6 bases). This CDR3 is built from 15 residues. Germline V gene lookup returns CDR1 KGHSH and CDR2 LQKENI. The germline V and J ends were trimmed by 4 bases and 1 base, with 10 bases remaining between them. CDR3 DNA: TGTGCCAGCTCACTCGGGAGAATGAACACCGGGGAGCTGTTTTTT. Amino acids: CASSLGRMNTGELFF.

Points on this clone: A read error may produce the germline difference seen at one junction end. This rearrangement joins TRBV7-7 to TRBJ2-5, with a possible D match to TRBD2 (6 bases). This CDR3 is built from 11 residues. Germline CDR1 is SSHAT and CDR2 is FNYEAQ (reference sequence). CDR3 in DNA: TGTGCTAGCAGCACCGGGGGGACCCAGTACTTC. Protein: CASSTGGTQYF.

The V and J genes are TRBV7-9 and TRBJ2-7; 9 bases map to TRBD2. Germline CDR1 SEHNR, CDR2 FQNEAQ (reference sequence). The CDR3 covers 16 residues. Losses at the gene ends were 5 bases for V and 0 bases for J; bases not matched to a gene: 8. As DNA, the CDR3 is TGTGCCAGCAGCCGAGCGGGGGGCACCCTCTCCTACGAGCAGTACTTC. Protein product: CASSRAGGTLSYEQYF.

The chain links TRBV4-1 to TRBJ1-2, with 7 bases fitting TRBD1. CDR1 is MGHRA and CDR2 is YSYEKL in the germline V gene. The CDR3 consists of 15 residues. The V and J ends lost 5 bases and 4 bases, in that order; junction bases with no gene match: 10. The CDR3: CASSSPGQAPYGYTF. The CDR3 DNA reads TGCGCCAGCAGCTCGCCCGGACAGGCCCCCTATGGCTACACCTTC.

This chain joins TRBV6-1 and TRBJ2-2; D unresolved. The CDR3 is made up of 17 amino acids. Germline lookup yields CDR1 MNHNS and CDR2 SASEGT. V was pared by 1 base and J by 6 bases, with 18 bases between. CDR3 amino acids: CASSEVLATTSPGELFF. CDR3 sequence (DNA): TGTGCCAGCAGTGAAGTCTTAGCTACCACATCTCCCGGGGAGCTGTTTTTT.

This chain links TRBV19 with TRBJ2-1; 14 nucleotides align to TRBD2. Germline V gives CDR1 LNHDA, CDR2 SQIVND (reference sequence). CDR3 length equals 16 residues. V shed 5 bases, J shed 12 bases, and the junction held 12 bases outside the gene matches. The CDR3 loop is CASSSLGTSGSIRQFF. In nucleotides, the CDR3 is TGTGCCAGTAGTTCTCTCGGGACTAGCGGGAGTATTAGGCAGTTCTTC.

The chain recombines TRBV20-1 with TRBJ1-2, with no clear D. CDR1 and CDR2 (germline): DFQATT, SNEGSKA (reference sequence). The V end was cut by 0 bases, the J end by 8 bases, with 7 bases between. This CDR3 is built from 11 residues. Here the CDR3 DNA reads TGCAGTGCTAGAGAGCGGGAAGGCTACACCTTC. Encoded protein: CSAREREGYTF.

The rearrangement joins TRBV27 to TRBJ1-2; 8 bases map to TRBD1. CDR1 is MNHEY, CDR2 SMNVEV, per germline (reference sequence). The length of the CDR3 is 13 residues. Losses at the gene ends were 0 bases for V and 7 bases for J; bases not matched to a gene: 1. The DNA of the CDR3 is TGTGCCAGCAGTTTATCGACAGGGGCTGGCTACACCTTC. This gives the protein CASSLSTGAGYTF.

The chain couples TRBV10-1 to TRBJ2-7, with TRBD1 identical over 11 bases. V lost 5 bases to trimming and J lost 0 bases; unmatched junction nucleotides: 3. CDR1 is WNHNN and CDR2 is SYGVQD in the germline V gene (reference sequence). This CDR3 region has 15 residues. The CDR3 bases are TGCGCCAGCAGTACCGGGACAGGGGGCTCCTACGAGCAGTACTTC. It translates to CASSTGTGGSYEQYF.

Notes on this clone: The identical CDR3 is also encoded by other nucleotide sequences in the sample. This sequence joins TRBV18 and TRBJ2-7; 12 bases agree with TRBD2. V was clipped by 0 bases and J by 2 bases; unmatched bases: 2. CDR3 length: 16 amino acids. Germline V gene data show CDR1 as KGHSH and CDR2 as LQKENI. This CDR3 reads CASSPPLAGGTYEQYF. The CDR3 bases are TGTGCCAGCTCACCACCACTAGCGGGAGGTACCTACGAGCAGTACTTC. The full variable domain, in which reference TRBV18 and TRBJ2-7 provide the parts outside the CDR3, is NAGVMQNPRHLVRRRGQEARLRCSPMKGHSHVYWYRQLPEEGLKFMVYLQKENIIDESGMPKERFSAEFPKEGPSILRIQQVVRGDSAAYFCASSPPLAGGTYEQYFGPGTRLTVT.

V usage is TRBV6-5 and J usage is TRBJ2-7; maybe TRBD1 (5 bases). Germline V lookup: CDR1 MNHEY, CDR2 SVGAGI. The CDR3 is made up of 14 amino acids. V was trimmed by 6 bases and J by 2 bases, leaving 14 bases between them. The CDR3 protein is CASSSQRQPYEQYF. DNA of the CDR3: TGTGCCAGCAGCAGTCAGAGACAGCCCTACGAGCAGTACTTC.

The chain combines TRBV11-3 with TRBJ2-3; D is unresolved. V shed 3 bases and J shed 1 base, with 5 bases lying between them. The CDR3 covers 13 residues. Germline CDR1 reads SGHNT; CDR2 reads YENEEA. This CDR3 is CASSFTRTDTQYF. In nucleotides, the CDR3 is TGTGCCAGCAGCTTTACTCGCACAGATACGCAGTATTTT.

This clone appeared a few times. The chain's CDR3 is CASSYAIADGSPLHF. In nucleotides, the CDR3 is TGTGCCAGCAGCTACGCCATTGCGGACGGTTCACCCCTCCACTTT. The V gene is TRBV7-9, the J gene TRBJ1-6; no clear D. Germline CDR1 reads SEHNR; CDR2 reads FQNEAQ (reference sequence). V lost 4 bases to trimming and J lost 9 bases, with 16 bases between them. The length of the CDR3 is 15 residues.